This T cell receptor beta chain was documented in a study of T cell repertoires in cytomegalovirus infection. About the study: HLA-B-restricted CMV epitopes that are well studied, plus recently identified HLA-C-restricted ones, were used by the study. CMV infection plus the matching HLA type was flagged by public TCR beta signatures. Study results and limitations: It was HLA-C-restricted CMV-specific TCR beta clonotypes that dominated the response ex vivo. CMV carriers having the relevant HLA were flagged by cumulative public TCR beta family frequency.

This CDR3 is built from 15 residues. Germline V gene data show CDR1 as MDHEN and CDR2 as SYDVKM. V was trimmed by 3 bases and J by 6 bases, leaving 18 bases between them. TCRdb itself ran the reads through MiXCR, one entry per CDR3 protein. The sample has under 450,000 distinct CDR3 sequences, roughly 34% seen once; the top ten hold 13%. This clonotype was counted only a few times. Its antigen remains unknown. The chain is built from TRBV28 and TRBJ2-7; D unclear. This specimen was cultured PBMCs, taken from culture after CMV antigen stimulation. The TCR originated in a human donor in good health (CMV status not recorded). Some clones in this sample may be carry-over from other donors' samples. The DNA of the CDR3 is TGTGCCAGCAGTTTTCGAAGAAAACCCTACGGCGAGCAGTACTTC. Its protein is CASSFRRKPYGEQYF.